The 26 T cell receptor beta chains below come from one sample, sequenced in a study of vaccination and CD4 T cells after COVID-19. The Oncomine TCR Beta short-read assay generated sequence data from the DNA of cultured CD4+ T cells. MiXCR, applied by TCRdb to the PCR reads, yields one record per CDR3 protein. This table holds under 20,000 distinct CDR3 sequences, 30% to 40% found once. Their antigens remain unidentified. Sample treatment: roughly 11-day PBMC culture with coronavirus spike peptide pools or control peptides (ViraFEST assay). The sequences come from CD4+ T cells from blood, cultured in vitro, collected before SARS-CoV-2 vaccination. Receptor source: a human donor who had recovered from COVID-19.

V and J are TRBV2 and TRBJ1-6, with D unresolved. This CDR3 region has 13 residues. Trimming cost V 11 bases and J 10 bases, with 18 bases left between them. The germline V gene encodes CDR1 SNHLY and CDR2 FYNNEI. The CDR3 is CASFWEVRSPLHF. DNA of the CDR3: TGTGCCTCGTTCTGGGAAGTTCGGTCACCCCTCCACTTT.

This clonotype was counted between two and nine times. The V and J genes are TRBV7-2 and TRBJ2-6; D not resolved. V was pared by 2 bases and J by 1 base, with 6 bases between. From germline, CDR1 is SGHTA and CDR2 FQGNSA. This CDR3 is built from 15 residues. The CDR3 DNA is TGTGCCAGCAGCTTAAGTCTATCTGGGGCCAACGTCCTGACTTTC. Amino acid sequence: CASSLSLSGANVLTF.

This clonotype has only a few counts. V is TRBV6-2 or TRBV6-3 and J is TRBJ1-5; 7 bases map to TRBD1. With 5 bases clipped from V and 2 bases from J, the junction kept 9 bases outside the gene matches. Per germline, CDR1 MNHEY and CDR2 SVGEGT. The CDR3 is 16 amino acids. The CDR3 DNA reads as TGTGCCAGCAGTCCGATCAGGGGGGAAGGCAATCAGCCCCAGCATTTT. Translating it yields CASSPIRGEGNQPQHF.

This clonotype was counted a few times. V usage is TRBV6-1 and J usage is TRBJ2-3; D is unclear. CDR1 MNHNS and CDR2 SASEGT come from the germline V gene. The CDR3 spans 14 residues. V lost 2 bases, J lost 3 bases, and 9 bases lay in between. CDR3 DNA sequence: TGTGCCAGCAGTGAAATTGGTGGGACAGATACGCAGTATTTT. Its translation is CASSEIGGTDTQYF.

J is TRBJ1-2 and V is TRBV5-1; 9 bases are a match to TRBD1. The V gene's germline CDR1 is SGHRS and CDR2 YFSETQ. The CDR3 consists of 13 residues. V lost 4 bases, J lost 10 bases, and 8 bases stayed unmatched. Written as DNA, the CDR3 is TGCGCCAGCAGCGAACTTGGACAGGGGCCCTACACCTTC. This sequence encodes CASSELGQGPYTF.

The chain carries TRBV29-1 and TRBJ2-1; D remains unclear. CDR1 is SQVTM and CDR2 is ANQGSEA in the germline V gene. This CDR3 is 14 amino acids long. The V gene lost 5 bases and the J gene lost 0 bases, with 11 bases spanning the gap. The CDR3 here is CSVRPESSYNEQFF. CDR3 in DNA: TGCAGCGTTCGTCCCGAGAGCTCCTACAATGAGCAGTTCTTC.

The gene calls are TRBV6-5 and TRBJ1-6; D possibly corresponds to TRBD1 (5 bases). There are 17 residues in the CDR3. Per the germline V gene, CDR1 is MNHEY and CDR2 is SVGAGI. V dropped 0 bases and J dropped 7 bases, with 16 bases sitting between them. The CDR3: CASSYSGGVVGNSPLHF. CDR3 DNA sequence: TGTGCCAGCAGTTACTCAGGAGGGGTAGTAGGGAATTCACCCCTCCACTTT.

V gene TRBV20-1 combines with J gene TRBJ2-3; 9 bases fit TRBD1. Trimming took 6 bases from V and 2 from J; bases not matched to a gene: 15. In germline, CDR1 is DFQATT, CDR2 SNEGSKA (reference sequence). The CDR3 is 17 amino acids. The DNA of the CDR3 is TGCAGTGCCAGACATCTTTGGAGGACAGGGGACACAGATACGCAGTATTTT. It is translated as CSARHLWRTGDTDTQYF.

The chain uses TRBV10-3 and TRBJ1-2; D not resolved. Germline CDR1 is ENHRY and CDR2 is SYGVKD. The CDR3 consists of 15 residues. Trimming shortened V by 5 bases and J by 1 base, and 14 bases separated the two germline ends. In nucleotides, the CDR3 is TGTGCCATCAGTACAAGGATCAACATTAACTATGGCTACACCTTC. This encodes CAISTRININYGYTF.

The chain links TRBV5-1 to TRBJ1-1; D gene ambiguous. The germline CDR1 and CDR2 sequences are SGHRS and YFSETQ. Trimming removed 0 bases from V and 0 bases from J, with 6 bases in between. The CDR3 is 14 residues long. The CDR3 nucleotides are TGCGCCAGCAGCTTGGACGGAGTGAACACTGAAGCTTTCTTT. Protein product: CASSLDGVNTEAFF.

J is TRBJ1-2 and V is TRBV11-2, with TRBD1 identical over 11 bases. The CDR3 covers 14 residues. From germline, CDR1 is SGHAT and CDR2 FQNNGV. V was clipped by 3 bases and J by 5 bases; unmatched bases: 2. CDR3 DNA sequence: TGTGCCAGCAGCTTTGGGGACAGGGGGTATGGCTACACCTTC. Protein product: CASSFGDRGYGYTF.

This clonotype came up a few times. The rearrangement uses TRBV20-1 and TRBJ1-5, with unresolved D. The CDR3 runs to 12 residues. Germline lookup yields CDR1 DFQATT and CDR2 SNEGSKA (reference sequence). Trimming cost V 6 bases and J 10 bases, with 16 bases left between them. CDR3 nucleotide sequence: TGCAGTGCCACACATAAAGAGTCTCCCCAGCATTTT. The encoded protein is CSATHKESPQHF.

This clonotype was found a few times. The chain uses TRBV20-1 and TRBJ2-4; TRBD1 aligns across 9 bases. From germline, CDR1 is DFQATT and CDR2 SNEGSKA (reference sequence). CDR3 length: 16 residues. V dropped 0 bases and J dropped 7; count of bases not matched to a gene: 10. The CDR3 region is CSARDKKGQGGNIQYF. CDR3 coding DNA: TGCAGTGCTAGAGATAAAAAGGGACAGGGAGGGAACATTCAGTACTTC.

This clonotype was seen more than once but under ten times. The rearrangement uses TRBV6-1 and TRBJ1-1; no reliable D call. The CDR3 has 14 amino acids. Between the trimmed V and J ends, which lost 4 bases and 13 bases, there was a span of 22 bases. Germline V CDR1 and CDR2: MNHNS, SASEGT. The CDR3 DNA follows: TGTGCCAGCAGTGTGGTAGGAGGTGGCTTGTCGGTTTTCTTT. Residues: CASSVVGGGLSVFF.

CDR3: CASRRDSYYEQYF. CDR3 DNA: TGTGCCAGCAGGCGGGACTCTTACTACGAGCAGTACTTC. The rearrangement joins TRBV27 to TRBJ2-7; possible D gene TRBD2, 6 bases. V was clipped by 6 bases and J by 3 bases, with 12 bases between them. The CDR3 runs 13 residues. Germline CDR1 MNHEY, CDR2 SMNVEV (reference sequence).

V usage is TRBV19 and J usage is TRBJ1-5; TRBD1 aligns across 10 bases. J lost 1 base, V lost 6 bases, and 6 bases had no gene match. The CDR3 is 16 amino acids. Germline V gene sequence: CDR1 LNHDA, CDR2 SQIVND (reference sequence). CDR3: CASRGTGVDSNQPQHF. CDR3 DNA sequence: TGTGCCAGTAGGGGGACAGGGGTAGACAGCAATCAGCCCCAGCATTTT.

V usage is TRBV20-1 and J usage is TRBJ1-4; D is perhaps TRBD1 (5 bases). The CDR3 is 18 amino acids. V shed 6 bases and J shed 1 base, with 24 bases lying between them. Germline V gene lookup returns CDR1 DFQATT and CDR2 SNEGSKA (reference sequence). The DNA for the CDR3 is TGCAGTGCGGATACGTTGGGGCTCCTAGGCGGAACTAATGAAAAACTGTTTTTT. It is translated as CSADTLGLLGGTNEKLFF.

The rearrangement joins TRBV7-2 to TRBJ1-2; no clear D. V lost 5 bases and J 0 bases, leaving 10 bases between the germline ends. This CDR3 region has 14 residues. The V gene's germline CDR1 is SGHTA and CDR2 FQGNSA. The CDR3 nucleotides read TGTGCCAGCAGCCCCGTTGAATCTAACTATGGCTACACCTTC. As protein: CASSPVESNYGYTF.

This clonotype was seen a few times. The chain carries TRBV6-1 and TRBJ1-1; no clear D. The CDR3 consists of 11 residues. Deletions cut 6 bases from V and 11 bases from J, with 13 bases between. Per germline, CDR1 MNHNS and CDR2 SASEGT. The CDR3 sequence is CASRVREAAFF. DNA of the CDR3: TGTGCCAGCAGGGTTAGGGAGGCGGCTTTCTTT.

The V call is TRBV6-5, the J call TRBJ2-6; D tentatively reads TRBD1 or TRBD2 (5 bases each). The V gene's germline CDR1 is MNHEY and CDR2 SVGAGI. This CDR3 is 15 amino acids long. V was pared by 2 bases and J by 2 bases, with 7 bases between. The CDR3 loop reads CASSYGGTGANVLTF. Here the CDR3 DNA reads TGTGCCAGCAGTTACGGGGGTACTGGGGCCAACGTCCTGACTTTC.

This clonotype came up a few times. In DNA, the CDR3 is TGTGCCAGCAGTTACGCCGAGGCGGGGGGTTCGAATACGCAGTATTTT. It translates to CASSYAEAGGSNTQYF. The chain couples TRBV6-5 to TRBJ2-3, with 8 bases matching TRBD2. J lost 7 bases, V lost 2 bases, and 11 bases had no gene match. The CDR3 consists of 16 residues. The germline CDR1 and CDR2 sequences are MNHEY and SVGAGI.

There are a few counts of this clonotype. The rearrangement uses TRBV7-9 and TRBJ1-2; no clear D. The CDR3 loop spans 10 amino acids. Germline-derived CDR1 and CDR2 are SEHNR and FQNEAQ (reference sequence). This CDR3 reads CAGYNYGYTF. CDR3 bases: TGTGCAGGCTATAACTATGGCTACACCTTC. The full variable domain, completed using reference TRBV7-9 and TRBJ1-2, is DTGVSQNPRHKITKRGQNVTFRCDPISEHNRLYWYRQTLGQGPEFLTYFQNEAQLEKSRLLSDRFSAERPKGSFSTLEIQRTEQGDSAMYLCAGYNYGYTFGSGTRLTVV.

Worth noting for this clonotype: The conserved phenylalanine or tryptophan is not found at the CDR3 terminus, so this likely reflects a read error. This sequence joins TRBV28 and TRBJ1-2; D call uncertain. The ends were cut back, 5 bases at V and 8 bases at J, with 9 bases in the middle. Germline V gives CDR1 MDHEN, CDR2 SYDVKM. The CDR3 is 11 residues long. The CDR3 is CASSTVSGYTL. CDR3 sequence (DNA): TGTGCCAGCAGTACCGTAAGCGGCTACACCCTC.

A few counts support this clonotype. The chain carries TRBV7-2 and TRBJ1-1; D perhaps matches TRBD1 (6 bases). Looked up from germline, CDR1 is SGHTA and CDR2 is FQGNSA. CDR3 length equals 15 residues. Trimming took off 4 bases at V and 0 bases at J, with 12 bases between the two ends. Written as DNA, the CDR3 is TGTGCCAGCAGCTATTCGACAGGAGTGAACACTGAAGCTTTCTTT. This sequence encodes CASSYSTGVNTEAFF.

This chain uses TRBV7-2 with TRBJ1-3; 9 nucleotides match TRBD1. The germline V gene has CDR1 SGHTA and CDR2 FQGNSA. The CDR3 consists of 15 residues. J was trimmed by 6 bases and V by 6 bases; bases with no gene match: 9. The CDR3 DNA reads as TGTGCCAGCAGACTGGACAGGGGTCGGGAAAACACCATATATTTT. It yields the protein CASRLDRGRENTIYF.

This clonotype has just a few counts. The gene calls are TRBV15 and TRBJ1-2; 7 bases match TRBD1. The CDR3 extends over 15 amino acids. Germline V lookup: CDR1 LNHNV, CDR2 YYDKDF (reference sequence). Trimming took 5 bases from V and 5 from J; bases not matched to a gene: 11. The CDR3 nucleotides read TGTGCCACCAGCGGCCGGGACAGCGCAACTTATGGCTACACCTTC. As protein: CATSGRDSATYGYTF.